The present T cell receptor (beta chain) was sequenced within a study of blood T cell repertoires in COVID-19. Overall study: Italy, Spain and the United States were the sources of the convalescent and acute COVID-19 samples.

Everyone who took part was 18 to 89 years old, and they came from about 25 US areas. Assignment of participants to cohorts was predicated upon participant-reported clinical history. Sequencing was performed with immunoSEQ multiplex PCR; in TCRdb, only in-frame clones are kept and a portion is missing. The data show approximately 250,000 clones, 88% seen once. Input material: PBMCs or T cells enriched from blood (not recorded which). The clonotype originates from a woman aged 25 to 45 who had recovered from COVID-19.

In nucleotides, the CDR3 is TGTGCCAGCAGCTCCCGGACAGGGGGCGACTATGGTGGCTACACCTTC. It specifies CASSSRTGGDYGGYTF. The rearrangement uses TRBV7-6 and TRBJ1-2, with 11 bases identical to TRBD1. Germline CDR1 reads SGHVS; CDR2 reads FNYEAQ. V trimming: 4 bases; J trimming: 7 bases; junction bases outside the gene matches: 11. The CDR3 runs to 16 residues.